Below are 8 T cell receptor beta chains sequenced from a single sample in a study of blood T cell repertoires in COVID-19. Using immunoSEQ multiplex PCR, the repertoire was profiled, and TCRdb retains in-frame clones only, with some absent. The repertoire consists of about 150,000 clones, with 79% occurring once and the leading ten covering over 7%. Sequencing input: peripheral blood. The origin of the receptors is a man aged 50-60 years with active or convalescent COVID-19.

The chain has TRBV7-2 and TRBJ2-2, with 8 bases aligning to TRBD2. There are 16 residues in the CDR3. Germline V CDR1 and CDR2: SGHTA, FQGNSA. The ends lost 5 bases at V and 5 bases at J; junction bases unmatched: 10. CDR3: CASSPPYGRGTGELFF. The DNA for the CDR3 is TGTGCCAGCAGCCCACCATACGGGAGGGGGACCGGGGAGCTGTTTTTT.

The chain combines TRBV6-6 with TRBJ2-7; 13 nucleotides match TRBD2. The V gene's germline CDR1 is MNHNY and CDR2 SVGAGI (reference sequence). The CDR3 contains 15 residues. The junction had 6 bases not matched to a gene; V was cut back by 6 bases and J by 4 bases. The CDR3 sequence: CASRAGTSGKYEQYF. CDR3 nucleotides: TGTGCCAGCAGGGCCGGGACTAGCGGGAAATACGAGCAGTACTTC.

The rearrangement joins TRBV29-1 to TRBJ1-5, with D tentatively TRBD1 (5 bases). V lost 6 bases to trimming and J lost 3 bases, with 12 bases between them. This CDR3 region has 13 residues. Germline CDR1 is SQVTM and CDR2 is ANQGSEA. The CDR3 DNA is TGCAGCGTGGGGTCAGGGTTCAATCAGCCCCAGCATTTT. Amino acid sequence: CSVGSGFNQPQHF.

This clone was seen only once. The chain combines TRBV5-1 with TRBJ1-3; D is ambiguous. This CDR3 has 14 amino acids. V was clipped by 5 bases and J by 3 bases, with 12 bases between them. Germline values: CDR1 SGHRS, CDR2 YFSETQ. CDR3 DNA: TGCGCCAGCAGTCGGGGTGCAGGTGGAAACACCATATATTTT. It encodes CASSRGAGGNTIYF.

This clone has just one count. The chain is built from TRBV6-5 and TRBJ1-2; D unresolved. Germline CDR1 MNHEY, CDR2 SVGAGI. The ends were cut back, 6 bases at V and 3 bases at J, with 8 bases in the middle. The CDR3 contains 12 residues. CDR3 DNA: TGTGCCAGCAGCTCCGTCTACTATGGCTACACCTTC. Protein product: CASSSVYYGYTF.

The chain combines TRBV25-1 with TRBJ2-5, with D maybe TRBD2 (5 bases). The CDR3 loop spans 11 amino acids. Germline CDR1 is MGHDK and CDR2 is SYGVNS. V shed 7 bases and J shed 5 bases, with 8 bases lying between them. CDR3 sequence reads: CASTPGETQYF. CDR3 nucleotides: TGTGCCAGCACCCCGGGGGAGACCCAGTACTTC.

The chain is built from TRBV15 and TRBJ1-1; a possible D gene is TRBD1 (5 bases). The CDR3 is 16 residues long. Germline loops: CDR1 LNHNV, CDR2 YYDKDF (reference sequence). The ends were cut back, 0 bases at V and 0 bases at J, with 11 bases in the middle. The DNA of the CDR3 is TGTGCCACCAGCAGAGAATTGGGGCACCTGAACACTGAAGCTTTCTTT. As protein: CATSRELGHLNTEAFF.

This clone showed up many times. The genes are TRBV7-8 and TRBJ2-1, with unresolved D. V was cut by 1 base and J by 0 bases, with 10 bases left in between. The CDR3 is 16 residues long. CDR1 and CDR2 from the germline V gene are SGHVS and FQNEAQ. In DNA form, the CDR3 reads TGTGCCAGCAGCTTAGACGTAAAGAGCTCCTACAATGAGCAGTTCTTC. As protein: CASSLDVKSSYNEQFF.